This T cell receptor (beta chain) was identified in a study of vaccination and CD4 T cells after COVID-19. An Oncomine TCR Beta short-read assay was used to sequence the DNA from cultured CD4+ T cells. TCRdb reanalysed the PCR reads using MiXCR and keeps one entry per CDR3 protein. The sample lists around 4,000 distinct CDR3 sequences; roughly 19% were seen once. This clonotype was counted a few times. The antigen remains undetermined. Regarding treatment: roughly 11-day PBMC culture with coronavirus spike peptide pools or control peptides (ViraFEST assay). Before Alpha, Beta and Delta appeared in the US, convalescents tested positive (March–late 2020). Germline CDR1 MNHEY, CDR2 SVGAGI. This CDR3 spans 15 amino acids. Trimming shortened V by 2 bases and J by 6 bases, and 14 bases separated the two germline ends.

The TCR was taken from a human donor who had recovered from COVID-19. This chain joins TRBV6-5 and TRBJ1-5; tentative D call: TRBD1 (6 bases). The material sequenced was CD4+ T cells from blood, cultured in vitro. The CDR3 is CASSYAGAQGQPQHF. The CDR3 region has the DNA TGTGCCAGCAGTTACGCAGGGGCGCAAGGTCAGCCCCAGCATTTT.